The 25 T cell receptor beta chains given below trace back to one sample, sequenced in a study of T cell repertoires in ileal Crohn's disease. The data were produced by immunoSEQ multiplex PCR, yet TCRdb's version contains in-frame clones alone and is incomplete. This table has roughly 2,400 clones, about four fifths appearing once. Sequencing was performed on ileal tissue. The receptors originated from an adult with Crohn's disease.

This clone was counted a single time. This chain links TRBV7-2 with TRBJ2-1, with 8 bases aligning to TRBD2. Trimming at V came to 0 bases and at J to 4 bases, leaving 2 bases not matched to a gene. The CDR3 is 15 amino acids. CDR1 is SGHTA and CDR2 is FQGNSA in the germline V gene. In DNA, the CDR3 is TGTGCCAGCAGCTTAGCGGCTAGCGGGTACAATGAGCAGTTCTTC. It yields the protein CASSLAASGYNEQFF.

The CDR3 sequence: CASRWTGAEGGYTF. The CDR3 bases are TGTGCCAGCAGGTGGACAGGGGCTGAGGGTGGCTACACCTTC. This rearrangement joins TRBV9 to TRBJ1-2, with TRBD1 identical over 9 bases. The CDR3 is 14 residues long. Germline lookup yields CDR1 SGDLS and CDR2 YYNGEE. J was trimmed by 7 bases and V by 5 bases; bases with no gene match: 9.

The genes are TRBV6-1 and TRBJ1-1, with D possibly TRBD1 on 5 matching bases. Between the trimmed V and J ends, which lost 4 bases and 1 base, there was a span of 13 bases. The CDR3 sequence is 15 residues long. CDR1 and CDR2 (germline): MNHNS, SASEGT. This CDR3 reads CASSASSGGNTEAFF. The CDR3 coding sequence is TGTGCCAGCAGTGCCTCATCCGGGGGGAACACTGAAGCTTTCTTT.

V is TRBV9 and J is TRBJ2-7, with D tentatively TRBD2 (6 bases). The CDR3 consists of 14 residues. Trimming took off 0 bases at V and 6 bases at J, with 13 bases between the two ends. From germline, CDR1 is SGDLS and CDR2 YYNGEE. The chain's CDR3 is CASSVGDSELEQYF. CDR3 DNA sequence: TGTGCCAGCAGCGTAGGGGACTCAGAACTCGAGCAGTACTTC.

Here the CDR3 reads CAIIPEEGTEAFF. DNA of the CDR3: TGTGCCATCATTCCGGAAGAGGGCACTGAAGCTTTCTTT. J is TRBJ1-1 and V is TRBV10-3, with no clear D. Germline CDR1 and CDR2: ENHRY and SYGVKD. The CDR3 consists of 13 residues. The V end lost 7 bases, the J end lost 4 bases, and 13 bases lay between the germline ends.

The chain recombines TRBV6-6 with TRBJ1-5; D ambiguous. Trimming left V 7 bases short and J 7 bases short, with 14 bases between. The CDR3 totals 13 residues. Germline-derived CDR1 and CDR2 are MNHNY and SVGAGI (reference sequence). Here the CDR3 reads CASNHGNGQPQHF. The DNA for the CDR3 is TGTGCCAGCAATCATGGCAATGGCCAGCCCCAGCATTTT.

The rearrangement links TRBV4-3 to TRBJ1-1; 7 bases fit TRBD1. CDR3 size: 14 residues. Germline V CDR1 and CDR2: LGHNA, YSLEER. V dropped 3 bases and J dropped 7; count of bases not matched to a gene: 8. The chain's CDR3 is CASSHNTGVGEAFF. The DNA for the CDR3 is TGCGCCAGCAGCCACAATACAGGGGTTGGTGAAGCTTTCTTT.

J is TRBJ1-1 and V is TRBV7-9; D may be TRBD1 (5 bases). V lost 4 bases to trimming and J lost 0 bases, with 9 bases between them. This CDR3 has 14 residues. The germline V gene has CDR1 SEHNR and CDR2 FQNEAQ (reference sequence). The CDR3, as DNA: TGTGCCAGCAGCTCGGGACTTTTGAACACTGAAGCTTTCTTT. Encoded protein: CASSSGLLNTEAFF.

CDR3 sequence reads: CSAGQGSYEQYF. CDR3 coding DNA: TGCAGCGCTGGACAGGGTAGCTACGAGCAGTACTTC. The V gene is TRBV29-1, the J gene TRBJ2-7; 8 bases fit TRBD1. CDR3 length: 12 residues. CDR1 and CDR2 from the germline V gene are SQVTM and ANQGSEA. J was trimmed by 3 bases and V by 7 bases; bases with no gene match: 5.

The gene calls are TRBV21-1 and TRBJ2-7; the table calls TRBD1, which could not be checked here. TRBV21-1 is annotated as a pseudogene. The CDR3 totals 13 residues. The CDR3 loop is CASRGQRHYEQYV. Here the CDR3 DNA reads TGTGCCAGCAGGGGACAGCGACACTACGAGCAGTACGTC.

The chain has TRBV29-1 and TRBJ1-5, with TRBD1 as a possible D gene (6 bases). CDR1 and CDR2 (germline): SQVTM, ANQGSEA. Trimming removed 7 bases from V and 2 bases from J, with 15 bases in between. CDR3 size: 14 residues. The CDR3 is CSARAGAGNQPQHF. The CDR3 DNA follows: TGCAGCGCCCGAGCGGGGGCTGGCAATCAGCCCCAGCATTTT.

The V gene is TRBV9, the J gene TRBJ1-3; 9 positions match TRBD1. This CDR3 contains 16 residues. Germline-derived CDR1 and CDR2 are SGDLS and YYNGEE. Losses at the gene ends were 4 bases for V and 0 bases for J; bases not matched to a gene: 5. CDR3 protein: CASSYGTGFSGNTIYF. CDR3 sequence (DNA): TGTGCCAGCAGCTACGGGACAGGGTTCTCTGGAAACACCATATATTTT.

This clone was seen a single time. The rearrangement links TRBV28 to TRBJ1-6; a possible D gene is TRBD1 (6 bases). Germline loops: CDR1 MDHEN, CDR2 SYDVKM. The CDR3 consists of 15 residues. Trimming removed 7 bases at V and 7 bases at J, with 17 bases between. The CDR3 coding sequence is TGTGCCAGCACCACCCACAGGGTGCCGAATTCACCCCTCCACTTT. Amino acids: CASTTHRVPNSPLHF.

This rearrangement joins TRBV5-5 to TRBJ2-1; 8 nucleotides line up with TRBD1. Germline V CDR1 and CDR2: SGHKS, YYEKEE (reference sequence). Trimming took 4 bases from V and 3 from J; bases not matched to a gene: 3. There are 14 residues in the CDR3. Here the CDR3 reads CASSPGQGYNEQFF. The CDR3 DNA reads TGTGCCAGCAGCCCCGGACAGGGCTACAATGAGCAGTTCTTC.

The gene calls are TRBV5-4 and TRBJ2-2; 9 bases line up with TRBD2. Germline CDR1 reads SGHNT; CDR2 reads YYREEE (reference sequence). V gave up 2 bases and J gave up 8 bases; unmatched junction bases: 10. The CDR3 runs to 16 residues. CDR3 sequence: CASSLGLAGAYGELFF. The DNA for the CDR3 is TGTGCCAGCAGCTTAGGGTTAGCGGGAGCTTATGGGGAGCTGTTTTTT.

This sequence joins TRBV5-1 and TRBJ1-1, with a weak D call TRBD1 (5 bases). This CDR3 contains 14 residues. Germline V gives CDR1 SGHRS, CDR2 YFSETQ. Trimming took 0 bases from V and 5 from J, leaving 11 bases between them. The CDR3 region has the DNA TGCGCCAGCAGCTTGGCCCAGGGTGGGACTGAAGCTTTCTTT. Amino acids: CASSLAQGGTEAFF.

V gene TRBV9 combines with J gene TRBJ1-1, with 7 bases matching TRBD1. Germline V CDR1 and CDR2: SGDLS, YYNGEE. The trim removed 3 bases at V and 3 bases at J, leaving 5 bases unmatched. The CDR3 covers 14 residues. In DNA, the CDR3 is TGTGCCAGCAGCGCCTACAGGGGAGACACTGAAGCTTTCTTT. Residues: CASSAYRGDTEAFF.

This clone has a single count. The J gene is TRBJ1-1, the V gene TRBV10-3; the D gene is possibly TRBD1 (5 bases). Germline CDR1 ENHRY, CDR2 SYGVKD. Deletions cut 1 base from V and 3 bases from J, with 12 bases between. The CDR3 runs to 15 residues. The CDR3 DNA follows: TGTGCCATCAGTGAGTGGTTTTTAGGGGACACTGAAGCTTTCTTT. Translated, it gives CAISEWFLGDTEAFF.

The V and J genes are TRBV19 and TRBJ1-5; D unclear. The CDR3 contains 13 residues. V lost 4 bases to trimming and J lost 7 bases, with 11 bases between them. Germline V CDR1 and CDR2: LNHDA, SQIVND (reference sequence). The CDR3 sequence is CASSTQKRQPQHF. The CDR3 DNA is TGTGCCAGTAGTACCCAAAAGCGACAGCCCCAGCATTTT.

CDR3 region: CASSFFGQPQHF. Here the CDR3 DNA reads TGTGCCAGCAGCTTTTTCGGTCAGCCCCAGCATTTT. The rearrangement uses TRBV5-6 and TRBJ1-5; D remains ambiguous. This CDR3 has 12 residues. Per the germline V gene, CDR1 is SGHDT and CDR2 is YYEEEE. V dropped 2 bases and J dropped 6 bases, with 6 bases sitting between them. Full variable domain (outside the CDR3, taken from reference TRBV5-6 and TRBJ1-5): DAGVTQSPTHLIKTRGQQVTLRCSPKSGHDTVSWYQQALGQGPQFIFQYYEEEERQRGNFPDRFSGHQFPNYSSELNVNALLLGDSALYLCASSFFGQPQHFGDGTRLSIL.

The gene calls are TRBV11-3 and TRBJ2-7; 8 nucleotides line up with TRBD1. The CDR3 contains 14 residues. CDR1 SGHNT and CDR2 YENEEA come from the germline V gene. V lost 5 bases and J lost 1; bases outside the gene matches: 4. The CDR3: CASSPGDRSYEQYF. The CDR3 DNA reads TGTGCCAGCAGCCCCGGGGACAGGTCCTACGAGCAGTACTTC.

The chain employs TRBV9 and TRBJ2-7, with TRBD1 as a possible D gene (6 bases). The germline V gene encodes CDR1 SGDLS and CDR2 YYNGEE. Trimming cost V 4 bases and J 3 bases, with 17 bases left between them. This CDR3 is built from 15 residues. The CDR3 coding sequence is TGTGCCAGCAGCCCGAGCGCTGGACAGATCTACGAGCAGTACTTC. It codes for CASSPSAGQIYEQYF.

V is TRBV30 and J is TRBJ2-7; D unresolved. CDR1 and CDR2 from the germline V gene are GTSNPN and SVGIG (reference sequence). V dropped 1 base and J dropped 7 bases, with 5 bases sitting between them. The CDR3 covers 10 residues. CDR3 in DNA: TGTGCCTGGAGTGACCGGGAGCAGTACTTC. Translation: CAWSDREQYF.

The chain uses TRBV18 and TRBJ2-5, with TRBD1 as a possible D gene (6 bases). The V end was cut by 3 bases, the J end by 4 bases, with 15 bases between. Germline V gene sequence: CDR1 KGHSH, CDR2 LQKENI. This CDR3 has 15 amino acids. The CDR3 spells CASSPQTGGSETQYF. Here the CDR3 DNA reads TGTGCCAGCTCACCTCAAACTGGGGGCTCAGAGACCCAGTACTTC.

Turning to this clone: At one boundary the junction diverges from the germline segment, which might be a read error. The chain employs TRBV14 and TRBJ2-1, with a tentative D call TRBD2 (6 bases). Germline V gives CDR1 SGHDN, CDR2 FVKESK. The CDR3 length is 15 residues. This chain's CDR3 is CASNQVGGGFSEQFF. DNA for the CDR3: TGTGCCAGCAACCAAGTCGGGGGTGGTTTTAGTGAGCAGTTCTTC.